This T cell receptor beta chain was recovered during a study of blood T cell repertoires in COVID-19. At the level of the study: The United States, Italy and Spain were the sources of the acute and convalescent COVID-19 samples.

V was clipped by 6 bases and J by 0 bases, with 12 bases between them. Germline loops: CDR1 SNHLY, CDR2 FYNNEI. This CDR3 has 15 amino acids. Patients from Seattle were sampled longitudinally, starting during active infection. In the original workflow: Reference gene primers were amplified, and this amplification served to estimate nucleated cell counts. Profiled with immunoSEQ multiplex PCR; TCRdb holds only in-frame clones, not every one. V, J and clone size reflect that table, while D and trimming were determined from the DNA. The sample yields fewer than 250,000 clones, about four fifths seen once.

The rearrangement links TRBV2 to TRBJ1-5, with D perhaps TRBD1 (6 bases). The sample was peripheral blood. This clonotype was obtained from an older woman with COVID-19, enrolled during active disease. The CDR3 nucleotides are TGTGCCAGCAGCTCGACAGGTGCTAGCAATCAGCCCCAGCATTTT. Translation: CASSSTGASNQPQHF.